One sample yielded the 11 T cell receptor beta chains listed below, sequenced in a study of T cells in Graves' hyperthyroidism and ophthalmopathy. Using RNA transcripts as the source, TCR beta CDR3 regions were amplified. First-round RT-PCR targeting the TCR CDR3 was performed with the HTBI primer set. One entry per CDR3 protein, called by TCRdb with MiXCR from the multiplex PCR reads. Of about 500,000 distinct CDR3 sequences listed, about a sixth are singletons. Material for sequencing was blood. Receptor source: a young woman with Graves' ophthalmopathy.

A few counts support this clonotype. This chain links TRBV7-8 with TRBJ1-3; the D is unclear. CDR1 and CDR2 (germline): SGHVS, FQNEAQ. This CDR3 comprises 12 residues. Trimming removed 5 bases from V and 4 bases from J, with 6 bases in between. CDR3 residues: CASSLMGNTIYF. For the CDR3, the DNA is TGTGCCAGCAGCCTAATGGGAAACACCATATATTTT.

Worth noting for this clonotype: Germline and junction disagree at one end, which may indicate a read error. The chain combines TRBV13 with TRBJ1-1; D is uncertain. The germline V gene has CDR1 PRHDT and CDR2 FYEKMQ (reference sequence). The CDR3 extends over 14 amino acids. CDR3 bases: TGCGCCAGCAGCCAAGTTCCCGGGTGGACTGAAGCTTTCTTT. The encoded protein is CASSQVPGWTEAFF. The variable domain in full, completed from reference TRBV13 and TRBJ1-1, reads AAGVIQSPRHLIKEKRETATLKCYPIPRHDTVYWYQQGPGQDPQFLISFYEKMQSDKGSIPDRFSAQQFSDYHSELNMSSLELGDSALYFCASSQVPGWTEAFFGQGTRLTVV.

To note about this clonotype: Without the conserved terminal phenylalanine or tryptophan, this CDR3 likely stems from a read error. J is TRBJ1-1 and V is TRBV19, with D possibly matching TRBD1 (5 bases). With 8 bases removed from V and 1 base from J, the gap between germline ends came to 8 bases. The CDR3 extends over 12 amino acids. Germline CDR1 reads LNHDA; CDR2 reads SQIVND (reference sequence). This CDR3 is CASRTSNTEAFL. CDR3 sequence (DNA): TGTGCCAGTCGGACATCGAACACTGAAGCTTTCCTT.

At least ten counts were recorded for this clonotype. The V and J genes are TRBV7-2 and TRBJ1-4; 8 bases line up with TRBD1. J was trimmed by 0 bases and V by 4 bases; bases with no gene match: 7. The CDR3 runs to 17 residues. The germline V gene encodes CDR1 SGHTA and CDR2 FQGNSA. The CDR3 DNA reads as TGTGCCAGCAGCTCCGGACAGGGAGGGACAACTAATGAAAAACTGTTTTTT. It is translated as CASSSGQGGTTNEKLFF.

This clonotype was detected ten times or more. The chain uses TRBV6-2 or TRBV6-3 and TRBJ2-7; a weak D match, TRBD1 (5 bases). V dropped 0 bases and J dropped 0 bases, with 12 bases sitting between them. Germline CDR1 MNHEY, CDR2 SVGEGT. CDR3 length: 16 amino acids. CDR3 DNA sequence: TGTGCCAGCAGTTACTCGTCGGGCAGGGTCTCCTACGAGCAGTACTTC. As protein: CASSYSSGRVSYEQYF.

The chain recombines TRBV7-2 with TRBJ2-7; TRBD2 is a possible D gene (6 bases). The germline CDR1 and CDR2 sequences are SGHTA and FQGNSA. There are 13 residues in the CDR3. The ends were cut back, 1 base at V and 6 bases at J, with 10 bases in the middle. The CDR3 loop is CTSSLVSGLEQYF. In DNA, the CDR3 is TGTACCAGCAGCTTAGTTTCGGGACTCGAGCAGTACTTC.

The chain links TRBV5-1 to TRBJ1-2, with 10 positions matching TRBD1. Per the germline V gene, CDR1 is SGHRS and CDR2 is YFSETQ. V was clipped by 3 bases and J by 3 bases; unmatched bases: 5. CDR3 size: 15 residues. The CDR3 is CASSSTGTGDYGYTF. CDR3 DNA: TGCGCCAGCAGCTCCACCGGGACAGGGGACTATGGCTACACCTTC.

The chain's CDR3 is CASGGIRRGELFF. The CDR3 DNA is TGTGCCAGCGGGGGGATAAGAAGAGGGGAGCTGTTTTTT. V gene TRBV2 combines with J gene TRBJ2-2; D possibly corresponds to TRBD2 (6 bases). From germline, CDR1 is SNHLY and CDR2 FYNNEI. Deletions cut 8 bases from V and 8 bases from J, with 15 bases between. This CDR3 comprises 13 residues.

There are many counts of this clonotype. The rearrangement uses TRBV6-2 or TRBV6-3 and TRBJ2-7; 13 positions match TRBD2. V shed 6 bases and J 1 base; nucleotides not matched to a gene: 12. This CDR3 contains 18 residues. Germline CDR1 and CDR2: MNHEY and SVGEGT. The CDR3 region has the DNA TGTGCCAGCAGGCCCGCGGGACTAGCGGGAAAGCAATCCTACGAGCAGTACTTC. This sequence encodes CASRPAGLAGKQSYEQYF.

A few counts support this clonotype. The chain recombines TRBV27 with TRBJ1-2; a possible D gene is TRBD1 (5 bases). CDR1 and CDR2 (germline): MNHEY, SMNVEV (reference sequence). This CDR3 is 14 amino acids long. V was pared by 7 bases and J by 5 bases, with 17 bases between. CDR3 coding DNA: TGTGCCAGCATTAAGGAGGGGAGCGAGTATGGCTACACCTTC. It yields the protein CASIKEGSEYGYTF.

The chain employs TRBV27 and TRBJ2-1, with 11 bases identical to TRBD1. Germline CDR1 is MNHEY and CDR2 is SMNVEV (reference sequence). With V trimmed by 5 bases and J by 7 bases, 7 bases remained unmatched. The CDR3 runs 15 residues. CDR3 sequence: CASSTGQGGWNEQFF. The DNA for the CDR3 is TGTGCCAGCAGTACGGGACAGGGGGGATGGAATGAGCAGTTCTTC.